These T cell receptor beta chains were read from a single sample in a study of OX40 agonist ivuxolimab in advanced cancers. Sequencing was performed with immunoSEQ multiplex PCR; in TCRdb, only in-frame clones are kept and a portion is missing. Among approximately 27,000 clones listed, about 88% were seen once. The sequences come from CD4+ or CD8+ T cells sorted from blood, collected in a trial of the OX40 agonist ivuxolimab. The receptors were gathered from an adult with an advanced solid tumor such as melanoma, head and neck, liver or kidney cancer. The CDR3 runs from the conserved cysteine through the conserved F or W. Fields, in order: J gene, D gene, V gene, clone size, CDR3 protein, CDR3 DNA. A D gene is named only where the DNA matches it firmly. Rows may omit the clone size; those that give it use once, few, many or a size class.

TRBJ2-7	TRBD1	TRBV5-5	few	CASSFHRGSYEQYF	TGTGCCAGCAGCTTCCACAGGGGGTCCTACGAGCAGTACTTC
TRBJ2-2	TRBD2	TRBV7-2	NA	CASSLVPGGRTGELFF	TGTGCCAGCAGCTTAGTTCCGGGAGGACGGACCGGGGAGCTGTTTTTT
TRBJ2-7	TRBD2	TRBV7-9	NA	CASTPLGGTQSHEQYF	TGTGCCAGCACCCCTCTGGGGGGGACCCAGTCCCACGAGCAGTACTTC
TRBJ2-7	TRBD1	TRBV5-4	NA	CASSLDRGSTYEQYF	TGTGCCAGCAGCTTGGACAGGGGGAGCACCTACGAGCAGTACTTC
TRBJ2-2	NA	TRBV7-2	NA	CASSLAVGRTGELFF	TGTGCCAGCAGCTTAGCAGTGGGGCGCACCGGGGAGCTGTTTTTT
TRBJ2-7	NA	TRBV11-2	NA	CASSLYGDTYEQYF	TGTGCCAGCAGCCTTTACGGCGATACCTACGAGCAGTACTTC
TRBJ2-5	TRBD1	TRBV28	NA	CASSLHRGQTQYF	TGTGCCAGCAGTTTACACAGGGGCCAGACCCAGTACTTC
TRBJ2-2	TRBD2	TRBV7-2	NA	CASSPDLAGTGELFF	TGTGCCAGCAGCCCCGACTTAGCGGGCACCGGGGAGCTGTTTTTT
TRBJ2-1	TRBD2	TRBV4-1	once	CASSQGGGLAGAEQFF	TGCGCCAGCAGCCAAGGAGGGGGACTAGCGGGAGCGGAGCAGTTCTTC
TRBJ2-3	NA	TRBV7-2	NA	CASSLDQISTQYF	TGTGCCAGCAGCTTAGACCAGATTAGTACGCAGTATTTT
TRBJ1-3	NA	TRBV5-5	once	CASSLGAAGNTIYF	TGTGCCAGCAGCCTGGGGGCGGCTGGAAACACCATATATTTT
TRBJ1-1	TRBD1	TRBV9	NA	CASRGTGAPNTEAFF	TGTGCCAGCAGAGGTACAGGGGCACCGAACACTGAAGCTTTCTTT
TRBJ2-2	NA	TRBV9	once	CASSVGGRTGELFF	TGTGCCAGCAGTGTAGGAGGGAGGACCGGGGAGCTGTTTTTT
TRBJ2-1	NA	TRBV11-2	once	CASSLESSPASDEQFF	TGTGCCAGCAGTTTAGAGTCTAGTCCAGCATCCGATGAGCAGTTCTTC
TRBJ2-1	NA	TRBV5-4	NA	CASSLFPGELFF	TGTGCCAGCAGCTTGTTCCCAGGGGAGCTGTTCTTC
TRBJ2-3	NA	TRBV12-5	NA	CASGFVGGLTDTQYF	TGTGCTAGTGGTTTCGTCGGGGGTCTCACAGATACGCAGTATTTT
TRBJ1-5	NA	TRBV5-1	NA	CASSLGTASNQPQHF	TGCGCCAGCAGCTTGGGGACAGCTAGCAATCAGCCCCAGCATTTT
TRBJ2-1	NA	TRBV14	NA	CASSYGYNEQFF	TGTGCCAGCAGCTATGGATACAATGAGCAGTTCTTC
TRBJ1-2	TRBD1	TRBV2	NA	CASSDGQGVYGYTF	TGTGCCAGCAGTGACGGCCAGGGGGTCTATGGCTACACCTTC